This T cell receptor beta chain was captured by sequencing in a study of vaccination and CD4 T cells after COVID-19. Germline lookup yields CDR1 DFQATT and CDR2 SNEGSKA (reference sequence). The CDR3 totals 20 residues. With V trimmed by 1 base and J by 5 bases, 21 bases remained unmatched. Treatment defined: approximately 11-day PBMC culture with coronavirus spike peptide pools or control peptides (ViraFEST assay). For this clonotype: What it binds is not known.

The Oncomine TCR Beta short-read assay was applied to DNA of cultured CD4+ T cells. TCRdb redid the calling of the PCR reads with MiXCR, one entry per CDR3 protein. This table has about 20,000 distinct CDR3 sequences, more than 55% appearing once. The origin of this receptor is a human donor who had recovered from COVID-19. This specimen consisted of CD4+ T cells from blood, cultured in vitro, obtained before SARS-CoV-2 vaccination. V gene TRBV20-1 combines with J gene TRBJ2-1; the match to TRBD2 covers 9 bases. The CDR3 bases are TGCAGTGCTAGAGCTTCTAGGGGACTAGCTGTTGCCGTGGTGGACAATGAGCAGTTCTTC. Encoded protein: CSARASRGLAVAVVDNEQFF.